This T cell receptor (beta chain) originates from a study of cytomegalovirus exposure and HLA in healthy donors. The study, taken as a whole, reports: Presence/absence analyses took donor sequencing depth as roughly uniform. The authors later found TCR association rates varying by HLA locus, with DRB1 most and HLA-C fewest. Rarity marked most TCR sequences, yet some public TCRs occurred in many donors.

Sampled while nominally healthy, donors likely had unrecorded immune exposures. This clone was observed a few times. No antigen is known for it. Both 60 Vbeta primers and 13 Jbeta primers went into the PCR. Here immunoSEQ multiplex PCR was the method, and the copy in TCRdb shows in-frame clones only, minus some. The sample lists fewer than 130,000 clones; about four fifths were seen once. Germline V gives CDR1 SGHDT, CDR2 YYEEEE. This CDR3 contains 16 residues. The V end was cut by 1 base, the J end by 1 base, with 13 bases between. The chain has TRBV5-6 and TRBJ2-3, with D possibly being TRBD1 (6 bases). The sample taken for sequencing was PBMCs. This TCR was sampled from an older woman in good health and CMV-seropositive. The CDR3 DNA follows: TGTGCCAGCAGCTTGTACAGGGCCTGGGGCACAGATACGCAGTATTTT. Its translation is CASSLYRAWGTDTQYF.